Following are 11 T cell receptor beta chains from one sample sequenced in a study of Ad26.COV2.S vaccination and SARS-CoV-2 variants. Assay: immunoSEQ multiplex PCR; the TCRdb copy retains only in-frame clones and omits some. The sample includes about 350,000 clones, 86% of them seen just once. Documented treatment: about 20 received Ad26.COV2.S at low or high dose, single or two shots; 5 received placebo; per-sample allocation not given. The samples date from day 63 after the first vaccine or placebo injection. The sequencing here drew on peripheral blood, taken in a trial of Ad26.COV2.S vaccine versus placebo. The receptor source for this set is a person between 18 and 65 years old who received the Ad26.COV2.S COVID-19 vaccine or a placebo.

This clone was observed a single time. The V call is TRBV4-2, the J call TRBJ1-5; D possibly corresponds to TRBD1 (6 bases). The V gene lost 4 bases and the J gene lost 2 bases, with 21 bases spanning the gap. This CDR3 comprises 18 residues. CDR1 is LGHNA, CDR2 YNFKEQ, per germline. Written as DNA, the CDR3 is TGTGCCAGCAGCCCCGGAGGTGGGGGGGGCTCTCGCAATCAGCCCCAGCATTTT. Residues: CASSPGGGGGSRNQPQHF.

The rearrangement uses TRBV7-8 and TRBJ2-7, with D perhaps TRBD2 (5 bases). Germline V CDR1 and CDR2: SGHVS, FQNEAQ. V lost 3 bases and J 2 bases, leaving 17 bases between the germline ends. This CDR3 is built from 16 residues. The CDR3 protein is CASSFELGGQTYEQYF. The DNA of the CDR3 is TGTGCCAGCAGCTTTGAGCTTGGCGGGCAGACCTACGAGCAGTACTTC. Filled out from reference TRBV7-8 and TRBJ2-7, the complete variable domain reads GAGVSQSPRYKVAKRGQDVALRCDPISGHVSLFWYQQALGQGPEFLTYFQNEAQLDKSGLPSDRFFAERPEGSVSTLKIQRTQQEDSAVYLCASSFELGGQTYEQYFGPGTRLTVT.

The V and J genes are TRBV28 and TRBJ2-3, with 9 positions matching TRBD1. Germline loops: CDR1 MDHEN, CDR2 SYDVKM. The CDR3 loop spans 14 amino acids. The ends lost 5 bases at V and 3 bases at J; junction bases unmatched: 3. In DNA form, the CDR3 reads TGTGCCAGCAGTACCGGGACAGGGACAGATACGCAGTATTTT. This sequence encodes CASSTGTGTDTQYF.

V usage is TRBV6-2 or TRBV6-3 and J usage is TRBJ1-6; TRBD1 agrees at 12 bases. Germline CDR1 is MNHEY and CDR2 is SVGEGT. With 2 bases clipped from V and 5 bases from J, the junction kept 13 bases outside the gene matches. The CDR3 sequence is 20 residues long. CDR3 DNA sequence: TGTGCCAGCAGTTACCTTCCGGGACAGGGGGCTCCTGGGCATAATTCACCCCTCCACTTT. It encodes CASSYLPGQGAPGHNSPLHF.

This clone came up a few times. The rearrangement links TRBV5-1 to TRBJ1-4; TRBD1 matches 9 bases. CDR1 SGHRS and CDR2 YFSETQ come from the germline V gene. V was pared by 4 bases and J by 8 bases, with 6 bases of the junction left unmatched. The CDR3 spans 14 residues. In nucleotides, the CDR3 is TGCGCCAGCAGCGACGGGACAGGGTGGGAAAAACTGTTTTTT. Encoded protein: CASSDGTGWEKLFF.

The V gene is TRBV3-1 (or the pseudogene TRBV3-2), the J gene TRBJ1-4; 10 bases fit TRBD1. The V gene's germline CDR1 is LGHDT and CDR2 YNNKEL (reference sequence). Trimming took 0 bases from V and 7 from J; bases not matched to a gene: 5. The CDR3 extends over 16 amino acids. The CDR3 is CASSQETGTGVEKLFF. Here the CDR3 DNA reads TGTGCCAGCAGCCAAGAAACCGGGACAGGGGTTGAAAAACTGTTTTTT.

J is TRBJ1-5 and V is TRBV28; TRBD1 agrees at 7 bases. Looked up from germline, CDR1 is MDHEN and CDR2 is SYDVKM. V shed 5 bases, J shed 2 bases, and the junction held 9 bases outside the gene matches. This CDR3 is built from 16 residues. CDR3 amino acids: CASSTTGGQGNQPQHF. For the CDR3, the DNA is TGTGCCAGCAGTACCACGGGCGGACAGGGCAATCAGCCCCAGCATTTT.

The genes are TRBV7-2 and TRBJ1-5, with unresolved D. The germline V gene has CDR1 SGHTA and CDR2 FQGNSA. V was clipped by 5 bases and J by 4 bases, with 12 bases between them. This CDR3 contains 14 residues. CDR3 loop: CASSPDGINQPQHF. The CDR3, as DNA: TGTGCCAGCAGCCCGGACGGGATAAATCAGCCCCAGCATTTT.

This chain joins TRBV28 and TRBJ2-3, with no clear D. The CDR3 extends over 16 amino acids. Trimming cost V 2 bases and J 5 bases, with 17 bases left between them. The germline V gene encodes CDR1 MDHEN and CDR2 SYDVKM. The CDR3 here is CASSLSGLTLQDTQYF. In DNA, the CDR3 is TGTGCCAGCAGTTTAAGTGGCCTCACTCTTCAAGATACGCAGTATTTT. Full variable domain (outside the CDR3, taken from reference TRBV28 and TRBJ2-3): DVKVTQSSRYLVKRTGEKVFLECVQDMDHENMFWYRQDPGLGLRLIYFSYDVKMKEKGDIPEGYSVSREKKERFSLILESASTNQTSMYLCASSLSGLTLQDTQYFGPGTRLTVL.

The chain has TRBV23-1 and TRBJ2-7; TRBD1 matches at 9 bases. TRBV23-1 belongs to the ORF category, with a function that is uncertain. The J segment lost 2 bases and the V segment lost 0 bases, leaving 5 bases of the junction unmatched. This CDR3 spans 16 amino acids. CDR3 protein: CASSQSWDRVPYEQYF. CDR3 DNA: TGCGCCAGCAGTCAATCTTGGGACAGGGTCCCCTACGAGCAGTACTTC.

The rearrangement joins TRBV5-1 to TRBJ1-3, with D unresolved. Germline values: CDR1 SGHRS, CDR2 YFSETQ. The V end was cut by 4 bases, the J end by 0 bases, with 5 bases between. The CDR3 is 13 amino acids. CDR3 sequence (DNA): TGCGCCAGCAGCCTCCCCTCTGGAAACACCATATATTTT. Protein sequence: CASSLPSGNTIYF.